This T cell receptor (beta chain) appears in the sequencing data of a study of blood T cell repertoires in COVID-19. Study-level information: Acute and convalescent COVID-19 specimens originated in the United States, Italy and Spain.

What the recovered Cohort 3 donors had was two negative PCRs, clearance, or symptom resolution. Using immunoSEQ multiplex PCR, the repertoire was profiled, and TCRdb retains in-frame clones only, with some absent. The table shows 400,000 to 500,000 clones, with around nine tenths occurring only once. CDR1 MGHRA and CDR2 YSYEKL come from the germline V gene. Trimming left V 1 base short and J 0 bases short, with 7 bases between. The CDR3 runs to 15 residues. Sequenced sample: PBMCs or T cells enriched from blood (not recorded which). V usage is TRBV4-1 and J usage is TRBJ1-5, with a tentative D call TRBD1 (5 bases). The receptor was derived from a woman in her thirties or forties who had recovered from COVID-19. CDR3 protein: CASSQGGSSNQPQHF. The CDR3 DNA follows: TGCGCCAGCAGCCAAGGGGGCAGTAGCAATCAGCCCCAGCATTTT.